This TCR beta chain was observed in a study of blood T cell repertoires in COVID-19. Sequenced by immunoSEQ multiplex PCR; TCRdb stores in-frame clones only, minus some. The sample holds about 330,000 clones, 65% to 85% seen once. V trimming: 4 bases; J trimming: 7 bases; junction bases outside the gene matches: 7. Germline CDR1 and CDR2: SGHTA and FQGTGA. The CDR3 runs to 13 residues. The rearrangement uses TRBV7-3 and TRBJ2-7; 7 bases agree with TRBD1. The TCR was taken from a woman in her fifties or sixties with acute or convalescent COVID-19. The sequenced sample was peripheral blood. The CDR3 region is CASSSTGSGEQYF. Here the CDR3 DNA reads TGTGCCAGCAGCTCGACAGGGTCGGGGGAGCAGTACTTC. Together with reference TRBV7-3 and TRBJ2-7, the CDR3 gives the full variable domain: GAGVSQTPSNKVTEKGKYVELRCDPISGHTALYWYRQSLGQGPEFLIYFQGTGAADDSGLPNDRFFAVRPEGSVSTLKIQRTERGDSAVYLCASSSTGSGEQYFGPGTRLTVT.